Following are 29 T cell receptor beta chains from one sample sequenced in a study of T-cell reconstitution after alpha-beta-depleted transplantation in children. Library preparation (for TCRbeta) was performed with unique molecular identifiers. Via MiXCR, TCRdb re-called the PCR reads, giving one row per CDR3 protein. The profile shows 230,000 or so distinct CDR3 sequences, about 11% of them singletons. This material consisted of PBMCs from the stem cell graft donor, taken from the stem cell graft. These receptors all come from a human donor who donated a stem cell graft to a child with acute lymphoblastic leukemia.

In its sample, this clonotype was seen many times. The V and J genes are TRBV6-5 and TRBJ2-3; D is uncertain. This CDR3 contains 13 residues. V lost 2 bases to trimming and J lost 5 bases, with 8 bases between them. CDR1 is MNHEY and CDR2 is SVGAGI in the germline V gene. The CDR3 protein is CASSYKVRDTQYF. For the CDR3, the DNA is TGTGCCAGCAGTTACAAGGTCCGAGATACGCAGTATTTT.

This clonotype occurred many times. The gene calls are TRBV20-1 and TRBJ2-2; 9 positions match TRBD1. The V and J ends lost 6 bases and 6 bases, in that order; junction bases with no gene match: 8. The CDR3 spans 14 residues. Looked up from germline, CDR1 is DFQATT and CDR2 is SNEGSKA (reference sequence). Written as DNA, the CDR3 is TGCAGTGCCACGTCTGGGACAGGGTCCGGGGAGCTGTTTTTT. Encoded protein: CSATSGTGSGELFF.

This sequence joins TRBV20-1 and TRBJ1-1, with 9 bases aligning to TRBD1. V lost 0 bases, J lost 3 bases, and 2 bases stayed unmatched. Germline V gene data show CDR1 as DFQATT and CDR2 as SNEGSKA (reference sequence). This CDR3 spans 14 amino acids. This chain's CDR3 is CSAREQGADTEAFF. The DNA of the CDR3 is TGCAGTGCTAGAGAACAGGGGGCGGACACTGAAGCTTTCTTT.

This clonotype was detected ten times or more. The CDR3 DNA follows: TGCGCCAGCAGCTCAGGACAGGGGGTCCAAGAGACCCAGTACTTC. Amino acids: CASSSGQGVQETQYF. V and J are TRBV5-1 and TRBJ2-5; 10 positions agree with TRBD1. CDR1 is SGHRS, CDR2 YFSETQ, per germline. V was clipped by 3 bases and J by 1 base; unmatched bases: 3. CDR3 length: 15 residues.

This clonotype was seen ten or more times. This rearrangement joins TRBV6-1 to TRBJ2-3; 8 positions agree with TRBD1. This CDR3 contains 16 residues. Germline V gives CDR1 MNHNS, CDR2 SASEGT. The J segment lost 6 bases and the V segment lost 5 bases, leaving 13 bases of the junction unmatched. The CDR3 reads CASSLGGRGPEDTQYF. CDR3 DNA: TGTGCCAGCAGTCTAGGGGGCAGGGGGCCTGAGGATACGCAGTATTTT.

This clonotype was detected many times. The chain links TRBV12-3 or TRBV12-4 to TRBJ1-4, with TRBD1 identical over 8 bases. The length of the CDR3 is 16 residues. V was pared by 6 bases and J by 0 bases, with 6 bases of the junction left unmatched. The CDR3 spells CASSWGQVATNEKLFF. Here the CDR3 DNA reads TGTGCCAGCAGCTGGGGACAGGTCGCAACTAATGAAAAACTGTTTTTT.

A note on this clonotype: A read error may be the cause here, since a much bigger clone is one base away. The CDR3 spells CSVQAPVNEQFF. Here the CDR3 DNA reads TGCAGCGTTCAGGCCCCGGTCAATGAGCAGTTCTTC. The chain joins TRBV29-1 to TRBJ2-1; D unclear. The germline V and J ends were trimmed by 5 bases and 6 bases, with 11 bases remaining between them. CDR3 length: 12 residues. Germline-derived CDR1 and CDR2 are SQVTM and ANQGSEA.

This clonotype was seen at least ten times. The chain combines TRBV12-3 or TRBV12-4 with TRBJ2-5; D not certain. CDR3 size: 16 residues. The V gene lost 4 bases and the J gene lost 2 bases, with 17 bases spanning the gap. CDR3 sequence reads: CASSSGAGGWQETQYF. Written as DNA, the CDR3 is TGTGCCAGCAGTTCGGGCGCCGGCGGTTGGCAAGAGACCCAGTACTTC.

V is TRBV6-2 or TRBV6-3 and J is TRBJ2-1, with 11 bases aligning to TRBD2. The J segment lost 10 bases and the V segment lost 5 bases, leaving 19 bases of the junction unmatched. Looked up from germline, CDR1 is MNHEY and CDR2 is SVGEGT. The CDR3 contains 18 residues. The CDR3 DNA sequence: TGTGCCAGCAGTGGTCTTCCCCACTATAGCGGGGGGGCACAAGAGCAGTTCTTC. Translating gives CASSGLPHYSGGAQEQFF.

This clonotype showed up many times. The J gene is TRBJ1-1, the V gene TRBV29-1; no firm D call. The CDR3 is 13 residues long. Trimming stripped 4 bases from V and 1 base from J, with 10 bases between. Germline CDR1 is SQVTM and CDR2 is ANQGSEA. This CDR3 is CSVVDGENTEAFF. In nucleotides, the CDR3 is TGCAGCGTTGTTGACGGTGAGAACACTGAAGCTTTCTTT.

This clonotype occurred many times. The chain employs TRBV5-1 and TRBJ2-2; D not certain. The V gene lost 4 bases and the J gene lost 0 bases, with 10 bases spanning the gap. This CDR3 is 15 amino acids long. The germline V gene has CDR1 SGHRS and CDR2 YFSETQ. This chain's CDR3 is CASSEMGTNTGELFF. For the CDR3, the DNA is TGCGCCAGCAGCGAAATGGGGACGAACACCGGGGAGCTGTTTTTT.

There are many counts of this clonotype. The chain recombines TRBV4-1 with TRBJ2-2; 9 bases match TRBD2. This CDR3 has 16 amino acids. Germline trimming cut 4 bases from V and 0 bases from J; bases unmatched to any gene: 3. CDR1 MGHRA and CDR2 YSYEKL come from the germline V gene. CDR3 in DNA: TGCGCCAGCAGCCTTAGCGGGAGCCCGAACACCGGGGAGCTGTTTTTT. Translated: CASSLSGSPNTGELFF.

This clonotype was recorded at least ten times. The J gene is TRBJ2-2, the V gene TRBV9; tentatively, D is TRBD1 (5 bases). The CDR3 is made up of 15 amino acids. V was trimmed by 3 bases and J by 1 base, leaving 10 bases between them. Germline V lookup: CDR1 SGDLS, CDR2 YYNGEE. CDR3 coding DNA: TGTGCCAGCAGCGCCCAGGGTCGGAACACCGGGGAGCTGTTTTTT. Translation: CASSAQGRNTGELFF.

This clonotype was seen repeatedly, ten times or more. This rearrangement joins TRBV7-9 to TRBJ1-2; 9 bases align to TRBD1. The CDR3 has 14 residues. The V and J ends lost 5 bases and 8 bases, in that order; junction bases with no gene match: 9. Per the germline V gene, CDR1 is SEHNR and CDR2 is FQNEAQ (reference sequence). The CDR3: CASSIDRGEYGYTF. Here the CDR3 DNA reads TGTGCCAGCAGCATCGACAGGGGGGAATACGGCTACACCTTC.

This clonotype was seen many times. The chain links TRBV6-2 or TRBV6-3 to TRBJ1-1; D gene uncertain. The length of the CDR3 is 13 residues. The ends were cut back, 1 base at V and 3 bases at J, with 6 bases in the middle. In germline, CDR1 is MNHEY, CDR2 SVGEGT. The CDR3 region is CASSYLWDTEAFF. The CDR3 DNA follows: TGTGCCAGCAGTTACTTGTGGGACACTGAAGCTTTCTTT.

This clonotype has more than one count but fewer than ten. This chain links TRBV20-1 with TRBJ2-5, with a possible D match to TRBD2 (5 bases). CDR3 size: 16 residues. V was pared by 0 bases and J by 4 bases, with 18 bases between. Germline assignment: CDR1 DFQATT and CDR2 SNEGSKA (reference sequence). CDR3 sequence (DNA): TGCAGTGCTAGAGATGTGGTAGGGAGTCTCTTAGAGACCCAGTACTTC. Encoded protein: CSARDVVGSLLETQYF.

This clonotype appeared many times. In DNA form, the CDR3 reads TGCGCCAGCAGCTTGGCGAGCAGGGGAACAACTAATGAAAAACTGTTTTTT. Its protein product is CASSLASRGTTNEKLFF. This chain connects TRBV5-1 to TRBJ1-4, with TRBD1 as a possible D gene (6 bases). V shed 0 bases and J shed 0 bases, with 12 bases lying between them. Germline CDR1 and CDR2: SGHRS and YFSETQ. The CDR3 is 17 residues long.

The table lists this clonotype with many counts. The rearrangement joins TRBV6-2 or TRBV6-3 to TRBJ2-1; D ambiguous. The CDR3 spans 18 residues. Trimming removed 0 bases at V and 1 base at J, with 16 bases between. CDR1 is MNHEY and CDR2 is SVGEGT in the germline V gene. The DNA of the CDR3 is TGTGCCAGCAGTTACTCGAGTATTTCCCCCAGTTCCTACAATGAGCAGTTCTTC. Its protein is CASSYSSISPSSYNEQFF.

The chain has TRBV4-3 and TRBJ2-7; D may be TRBD2 (6 bases). Germline CDR1 LGHNA, CDR2 YSLEER. Trimming pared 4 bases from V and 4 bases from J, leaving 26 bases between. This CDR3 has 18 residues. The CDR3 protein is CASSRGMNGPEREYEQYF. The CDR3 DNA is TGCGCCAGCAGCCGAGGGATGAATGGACCCGAACGGGAGTACGAGCAGTACTTC.

As for this clonotype: A much larger clone differs by one base, so this may be a read error. The chain joins TRBV29-1 to TRBJ2-7; D uncertain. Trimming stripped 8 bases from V and 3 bases from J, with 11 bases between. Germline V gene sequence: CDR1 SQVTM, CDR2 ANQGSEA. This CDR3 is 11 amino acids long. In nucleotides, the CDR3 is TGCAGCCCCACGGACGGCTACGAGCAGTACTTC. The encoded protein is CSPTDGYEQYF.

This clonotype is labeled as medium-sized. The chain joins TRBV29-1 to TRBJ2-1; 12 bases match TRBD2. V was pared by 4 bases and J by 7 bases, with 8 bases of the junction left unmatched. The germline V gene has CDR1 SQVTM and CDR2 ANQGSEA. This CDR3 comprises 15 residues. CDR3 nucleotide sequence: TGCAGCGTTGCTCGGCGGACTAGCGGGAAGAATGAGCAGTTCTTC. This codes for CSVARRTSGKNEQFF.

This clonotype was counted ten times or more. The chain recombines TRBV6-1 with TRBJ1-2; D uncertain. This CDR3 comprises 16 residues. Germline CDR1 MNHNS, CDR2 SASEGT. V was clipped by 4 bases and J by 0 bases, with 15 bases between them. For the CDR3, the DNA is TGTGCCAGCAGTGGACATTGGGCAGGTCCTAACTATGGCTACACCTTC. It translates to CASSGHWAGPNYGYTF.

The rearrangement links TRBV2 to TRBJ1-2; 7 bases fit TRBD1. The CDR3 is made up of 14 amino acids. Germline values: CDR1 SNHLY, CDR2 FYNNEI. Trimming removed 5 bases from V and 6 bases from J; junction bases left unmatched: 9. In DNA form, the CDR3 reads TGTGCCAGCAGTCAGCGACAGGGAAACAATGGCTACACCTTC. This codes for CASSQRQGNNGYTF.

Only a few counts were recorded for this clonotype. The chain has TRBV14 and TRBJ1-4, with D unclear. Germline values: CDR1 SGHDN, CDR2 FVKESK. The CDR3 is 12 amino acids. Trimming cost V 2 bases and J 13 bases, with 11 bases left between them. Here the CDR3 DNA reads TGTGCCAGCAGCCAACGAATCGGGAGACTGTTTTTT. This sequence encodes CASSQRIGRLFF. The variable domain in full, completed from reference TRBV14 and TRBJ1-4, reads EAGVTQFPSHSVIEKGQTVTLRCDPISGHDNLYWYRRVMGKEIKFLLHFVKESKQDESGMPNNRFLAERTGGTYSTLKVQPAELEDSGVYFCASSQRIGRLFFGSGTQLSVL.

With respect to this clonotype: This may stem from a read error, because a much larger clone lies one nucleotide away. J is TRBJ2-1 and V is TRBV10-3; no clear D. V lost 3 bases and J 13 bases, leaving 10 bases between the germline ends. The CDR3 extends over 11 amino acids. Germline V lookup: CDR1 ENHRY, CDR2 SYGVKD. CDR3: CAISDRNGQFF. The CDR3 DNA reads as TGTGCCATCAGTGATCGGAACGGTCAGTTCTTC.

This clonotype appeared many times. The J gene is TRBJ2-7, the V gene TRBV5-6; tentatively, D is TRBD1 (6 bases). The germline CDR1 and CDR2 sequences are SGHDT and YYEEEE. This CDR3 contains 15 residues. The V end lost 1 base, the J end lost 3 bases, and 14 bases lay between the germline ends. The CDR3 DNA follows: TGTGCCAGCAGCTTGTCTTTACAGGGTTTCTACGAGCAGTACTTC. Encoded protein: CASSLSLQGFYEQYF.

The rearrangement joins TRBV4-2 to TRBJ2-7, with 7 positions matching TRBD1. CDR1 is LGHNA, CDR2 YNFKEQ, per germline. The ends lost 1 base at V and 5 bases at J; junction bases unmatched: 5. CDR3 length: 14 amino acids. CDR3 DNA: TGTGCCAGCAGCCAAGGAGGGGGCAAGCACGAGCAGTACTTC. It codes for CASSQGGGKHEQYF.

This clonotype has ten or more counts. The CDR3 is CASSLDYPLRNTEAFF. The CDR3 bases are TGCGCCAGCAGCTTGGATTATCCCCTAAGGAACACTGAAGCTTTCTTT. The chain recombines TRBV5-1 with TRBJ1-1; D remains unclear. Trimming took 0 bases from V and 1 from J, leaving 13 bases between them. The CDR3 runs 16 residues. Germline values: CDR1 SGHRS, CDR2 YFSETQ.

The V call is TRBV7-9, the J call TRBJ1-1, with D possibly being TRBD1 (5 bases). The V gene lost 5 bases and the J gene lost 2 bases, with 9 bases spanning the gap. From germline, CDR1 is SEHNR and CDR2 FQNEAQ (reference sequence). The CDR3 is made up of 13 amino acids. The CDR3 DNA follows: TGTGCCAGCAGCGAGACAGTTAACACTGAAGCTTTCTTT. Protein sequence: CASSETVNTEAFF.